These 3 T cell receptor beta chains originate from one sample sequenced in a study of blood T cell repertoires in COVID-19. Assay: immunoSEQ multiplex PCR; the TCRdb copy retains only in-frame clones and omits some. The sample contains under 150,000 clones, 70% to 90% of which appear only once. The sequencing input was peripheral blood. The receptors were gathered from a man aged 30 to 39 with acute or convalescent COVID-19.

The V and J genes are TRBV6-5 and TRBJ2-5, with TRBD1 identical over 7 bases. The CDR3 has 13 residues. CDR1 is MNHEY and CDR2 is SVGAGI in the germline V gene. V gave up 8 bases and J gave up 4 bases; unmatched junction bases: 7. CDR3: CASQNRGGETQYF. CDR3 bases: TGTGCCAGCCAAAACAGGGGTGGAGAGACCCAGTACTTC.

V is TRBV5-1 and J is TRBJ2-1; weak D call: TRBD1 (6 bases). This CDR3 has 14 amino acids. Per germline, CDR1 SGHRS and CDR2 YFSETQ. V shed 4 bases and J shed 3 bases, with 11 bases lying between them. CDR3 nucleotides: TGCGCCAGCAGCGCCGGACAGAACTACAATGAGCAGTTCTTC. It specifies CASSAGQNYNEQFF.

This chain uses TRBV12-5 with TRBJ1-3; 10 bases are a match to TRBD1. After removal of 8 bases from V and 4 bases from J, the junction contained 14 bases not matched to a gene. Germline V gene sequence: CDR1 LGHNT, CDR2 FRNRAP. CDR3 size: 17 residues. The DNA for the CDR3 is TGTGCTAGTACCCCCCGCGGGACAGGGGTATTCGGAAACACCATATATTTT. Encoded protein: CASTPRGTGVFGNTIYF.